This entry concerns a single TCR beta chain. Sequencing used immunoSEQ multiplex PCR; TCRdb keeps in-frame clones, though not all of them. This table holds about 120,000 clones, over 75% found once. The sample originates from a study of T cell responses to AZD1222 COVID-19 vaccine. The overall study: Second doses at about 4 or about 12 weeks were pooled.

The sequence came from an adult in good health. Sequences were derived from peripheral blood, sampled on day 0 of AZD1222 vaccination.

The CDR3 DNA reads TGTGCCAGCAGTTACTCGAGGGGGATAAGCAATCAGCCCCAGCATTTT. This encodes CASSYSRGISNQPQHF. The chain employs TRBV6-6 and TRBJ1-5, with a weak D call TRBD1 (6 bases). V lost 0 bases and J 1 base, leaving 10 bases between the germline ends. Germline CDR1 and CDR2: MNHNY and SVGAGI (reference sequence). The CDR3 extends over 16 amino acids.